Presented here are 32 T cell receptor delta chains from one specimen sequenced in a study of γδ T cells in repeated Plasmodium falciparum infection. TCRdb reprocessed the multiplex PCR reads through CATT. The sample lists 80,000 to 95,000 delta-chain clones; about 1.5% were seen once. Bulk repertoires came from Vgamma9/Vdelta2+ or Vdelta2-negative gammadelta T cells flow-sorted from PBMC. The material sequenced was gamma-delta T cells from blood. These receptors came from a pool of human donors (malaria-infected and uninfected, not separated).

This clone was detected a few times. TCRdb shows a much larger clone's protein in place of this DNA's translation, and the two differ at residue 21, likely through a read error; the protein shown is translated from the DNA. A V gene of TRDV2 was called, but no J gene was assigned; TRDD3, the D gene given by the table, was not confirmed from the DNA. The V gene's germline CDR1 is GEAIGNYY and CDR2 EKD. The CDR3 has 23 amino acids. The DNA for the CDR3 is TGTGCCTGTGACACCGTCATACTGGGGGATACAACAGATCACTCCTGGGACACCCGACAGGTGTTTTTC. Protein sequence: CACDTVILGDTTDHSWDTRQVFF.

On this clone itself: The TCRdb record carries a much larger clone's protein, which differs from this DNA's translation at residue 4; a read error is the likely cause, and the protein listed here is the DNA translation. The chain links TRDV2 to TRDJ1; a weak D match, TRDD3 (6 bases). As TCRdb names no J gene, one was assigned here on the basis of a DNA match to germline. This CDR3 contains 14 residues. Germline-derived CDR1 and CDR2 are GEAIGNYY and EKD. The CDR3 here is CACNTLGVNEELIF. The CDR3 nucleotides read TGTGCCTGTAACACCTTGGGGGTCAACGAGGAACTCATCTTT.

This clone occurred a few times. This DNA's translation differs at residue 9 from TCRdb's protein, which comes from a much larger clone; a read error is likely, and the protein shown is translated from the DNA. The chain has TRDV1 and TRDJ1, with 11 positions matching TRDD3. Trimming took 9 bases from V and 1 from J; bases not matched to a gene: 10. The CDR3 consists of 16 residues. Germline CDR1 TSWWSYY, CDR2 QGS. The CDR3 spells CALLMGDTGGTDKLIF. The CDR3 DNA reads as TGTGCTCTCTTAATGGGGGATACGGGCGGCACCGATAAACTCATCTTT.

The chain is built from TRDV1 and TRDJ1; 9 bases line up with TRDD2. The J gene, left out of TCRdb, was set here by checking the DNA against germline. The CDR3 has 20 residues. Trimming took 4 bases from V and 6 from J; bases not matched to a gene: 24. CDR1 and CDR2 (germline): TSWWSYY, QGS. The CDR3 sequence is CALGGVYPLPTFLTCHKLIF. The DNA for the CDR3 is TGTGCTCTTGGGGGAGTTTACCCCCTTCCTACTTTCCTTACCTGCCATAAACTCATCTTT.

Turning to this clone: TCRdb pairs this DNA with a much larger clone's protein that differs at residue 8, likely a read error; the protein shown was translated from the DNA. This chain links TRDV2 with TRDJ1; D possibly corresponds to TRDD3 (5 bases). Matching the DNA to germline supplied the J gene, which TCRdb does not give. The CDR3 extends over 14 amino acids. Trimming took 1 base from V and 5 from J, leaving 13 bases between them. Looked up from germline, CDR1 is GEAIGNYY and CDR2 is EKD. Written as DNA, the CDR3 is TGTGCCTGTGACACTTTGGTACGGGGGGATAAACTCATCTTT. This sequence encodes CACDTLVRGDKLIF.

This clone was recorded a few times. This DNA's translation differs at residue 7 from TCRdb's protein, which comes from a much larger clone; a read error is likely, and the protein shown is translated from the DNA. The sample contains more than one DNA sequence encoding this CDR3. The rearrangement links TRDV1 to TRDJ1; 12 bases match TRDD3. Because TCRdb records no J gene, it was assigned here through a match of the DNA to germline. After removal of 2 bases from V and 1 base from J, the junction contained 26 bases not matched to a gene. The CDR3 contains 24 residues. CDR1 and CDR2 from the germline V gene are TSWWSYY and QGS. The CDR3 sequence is CALGEVLLRVPGGYDQPLTDKLIF. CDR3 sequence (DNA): TGTGCTCTTGGGGAAGTTCTCCTACGAGTCCCTGGGGGATACGACCAGCCCCTCACCGATAAACTCATCTTT.

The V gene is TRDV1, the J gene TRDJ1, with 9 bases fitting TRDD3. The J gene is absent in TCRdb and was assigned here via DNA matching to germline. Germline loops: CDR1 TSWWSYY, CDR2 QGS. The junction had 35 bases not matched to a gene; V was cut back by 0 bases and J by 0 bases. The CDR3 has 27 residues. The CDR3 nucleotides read TGTGCTCTTGGGGAACTGGTACTTCGCCAAGTAGGTATTGGGGGATATCAGGACTTCTTGGACACCGATAAACTCATCTTT. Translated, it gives CALGELVLRQVGIGGYQDFLDTDKLIF.

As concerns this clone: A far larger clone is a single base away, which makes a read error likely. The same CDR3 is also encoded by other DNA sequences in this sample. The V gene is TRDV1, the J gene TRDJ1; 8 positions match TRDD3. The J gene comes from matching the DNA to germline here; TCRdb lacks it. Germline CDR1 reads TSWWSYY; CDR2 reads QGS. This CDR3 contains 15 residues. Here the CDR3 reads CALGEVLGDTDKLIF. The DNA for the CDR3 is TGTGCCCTTGGGGAGGTACTGGGGGACACCGATAAACTCATCTTT.

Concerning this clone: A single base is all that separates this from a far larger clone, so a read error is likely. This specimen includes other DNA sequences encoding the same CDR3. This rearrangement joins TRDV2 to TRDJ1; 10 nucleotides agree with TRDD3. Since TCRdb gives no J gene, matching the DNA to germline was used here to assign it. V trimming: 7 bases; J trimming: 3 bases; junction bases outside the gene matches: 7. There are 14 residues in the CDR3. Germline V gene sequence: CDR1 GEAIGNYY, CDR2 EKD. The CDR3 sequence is CACDLLGDPDKLIF. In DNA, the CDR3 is TGTGCCTGCGACCTACTGGGGGATCCCGATAAACTCATCTTT.

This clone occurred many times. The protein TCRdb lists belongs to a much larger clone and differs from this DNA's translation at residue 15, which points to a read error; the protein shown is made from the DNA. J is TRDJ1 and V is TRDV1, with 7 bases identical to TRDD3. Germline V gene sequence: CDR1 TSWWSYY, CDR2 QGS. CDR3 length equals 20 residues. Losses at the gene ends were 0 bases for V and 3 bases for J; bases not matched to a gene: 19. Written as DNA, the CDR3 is TGTGCTCTTGGGGAACTAGAGCCTTGGGGGACTACTCCGTACGCCGATAAACTCATCTTT. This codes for CALGELEPWGTTPYADKLIF.

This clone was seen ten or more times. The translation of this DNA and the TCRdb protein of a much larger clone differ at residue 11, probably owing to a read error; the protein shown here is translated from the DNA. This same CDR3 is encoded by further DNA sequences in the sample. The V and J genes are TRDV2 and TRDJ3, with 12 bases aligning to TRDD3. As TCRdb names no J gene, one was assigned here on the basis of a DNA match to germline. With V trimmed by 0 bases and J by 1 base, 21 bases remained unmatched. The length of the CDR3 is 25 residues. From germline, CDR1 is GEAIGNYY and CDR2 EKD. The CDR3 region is CACDTGALPRCWGIRGSWDTRQMFF. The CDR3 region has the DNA TGTGCCTGTGACACCGGTGCTCTACCCAGATGCTGGGGGATACGAGGGTCCTGGGACACCCGACAGATGTTTTTC.

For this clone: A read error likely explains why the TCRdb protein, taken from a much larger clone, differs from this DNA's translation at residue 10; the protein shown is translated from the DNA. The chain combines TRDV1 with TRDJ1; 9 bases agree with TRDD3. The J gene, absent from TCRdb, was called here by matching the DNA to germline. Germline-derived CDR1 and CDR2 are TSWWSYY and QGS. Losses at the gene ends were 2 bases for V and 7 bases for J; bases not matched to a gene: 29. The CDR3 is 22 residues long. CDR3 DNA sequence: TGTGCTCTTGGGGAAGAGAGTCGGCGGCAGGAACTGGGGGAGCTCTTTGGTCCTAAACTCATCTTT. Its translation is CALGEESRRQELGELFGPKLIF.

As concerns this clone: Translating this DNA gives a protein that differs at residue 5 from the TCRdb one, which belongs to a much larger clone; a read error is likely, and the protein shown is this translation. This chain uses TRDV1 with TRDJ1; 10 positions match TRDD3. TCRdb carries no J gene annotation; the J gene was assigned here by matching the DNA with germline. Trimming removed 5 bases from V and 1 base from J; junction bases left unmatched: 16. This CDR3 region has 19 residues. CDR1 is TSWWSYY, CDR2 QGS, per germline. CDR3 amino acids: CALGCTSSNWGIPTDKLIF. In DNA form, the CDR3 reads TGTGCTCTTGGGTGCACTTCCTCCAACTGGGGGATTCCCACCGATAAACTCATCTTT.

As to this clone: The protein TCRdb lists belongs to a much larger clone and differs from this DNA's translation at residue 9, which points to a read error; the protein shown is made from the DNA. This chain's CDR3 is CALGEVSYWGPYSLYTDKLIF. The CDR3 region has the DNA TGTGCTCTTGGGGAAGTTTCCTACTGGGGGCCGTACTCTCTGTACACCGATAAACTCATCTTT. The rearrangement links TRDV1 to TRDJ1; D possibly corresponds to TRDD3 (8 bases). Assignment of the J gene here rests on matching the DNA to germline, because TCRdb gives none. V lost 2 bases, J lost 0 bases, and 28 bases lay in between. The CDR3 runs 21 residues. Looked up from germline, CDR1 is TSWWSYY and CDR2 is QGS.

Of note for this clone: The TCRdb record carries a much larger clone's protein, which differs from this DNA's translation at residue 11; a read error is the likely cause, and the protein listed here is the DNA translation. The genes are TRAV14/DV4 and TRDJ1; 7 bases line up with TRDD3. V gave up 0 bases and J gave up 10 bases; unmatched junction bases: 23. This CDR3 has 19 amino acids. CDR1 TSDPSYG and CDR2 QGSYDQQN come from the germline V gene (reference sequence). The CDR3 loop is CAMREGDSRYGGIPRGLIF. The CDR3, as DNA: TGTGCAATGAGAGAGGGTGATTCTCGTTACGGGGGGATCCCGCGGGGACTCATCTTT.

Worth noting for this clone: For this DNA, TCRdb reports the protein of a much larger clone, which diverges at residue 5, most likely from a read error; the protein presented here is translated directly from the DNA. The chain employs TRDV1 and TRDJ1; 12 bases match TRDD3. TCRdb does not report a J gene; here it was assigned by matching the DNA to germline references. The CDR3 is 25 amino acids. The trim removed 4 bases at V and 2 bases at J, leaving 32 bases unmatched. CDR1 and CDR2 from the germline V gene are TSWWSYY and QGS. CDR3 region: CALGGLVRSATFPLTGGYKTDKLIF. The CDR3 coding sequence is TGTGCTCTTGGGGGACTCGTGCGTTCGGCCACGTTCCCACTTACTGGGGGATACAAAACCGATAAACTCATCTTT.

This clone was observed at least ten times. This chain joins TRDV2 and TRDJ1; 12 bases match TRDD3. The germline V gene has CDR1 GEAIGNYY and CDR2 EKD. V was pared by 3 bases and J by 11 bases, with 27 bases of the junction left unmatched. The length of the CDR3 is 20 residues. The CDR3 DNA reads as TGTGCCTGTGACCATCTTTCCTACAGTGGACCACTGGGGGATACTCACTCCCTCATCTTT. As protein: CACDHLSYSGPLGDTHSLIF.

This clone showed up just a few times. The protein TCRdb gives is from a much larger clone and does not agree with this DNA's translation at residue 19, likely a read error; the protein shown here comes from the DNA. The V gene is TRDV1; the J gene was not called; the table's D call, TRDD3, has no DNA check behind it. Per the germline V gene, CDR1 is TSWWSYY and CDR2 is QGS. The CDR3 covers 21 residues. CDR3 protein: CALGDSTGIYWGTRGTDKPIF. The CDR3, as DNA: TGTGCTCTTGGGGATTCTACGGGAATTTACTGGGGGACTAGGGGGACCGATAAACCCATCTTT.

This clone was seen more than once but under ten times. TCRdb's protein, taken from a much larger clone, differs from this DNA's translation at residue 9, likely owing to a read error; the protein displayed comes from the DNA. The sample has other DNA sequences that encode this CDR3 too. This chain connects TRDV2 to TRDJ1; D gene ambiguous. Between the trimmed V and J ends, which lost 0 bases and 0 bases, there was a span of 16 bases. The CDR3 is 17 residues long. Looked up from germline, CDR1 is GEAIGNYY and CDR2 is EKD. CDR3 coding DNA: TGTGCCTGTGACACCGCCGGGGTTCGCCGGTACACCGATAAACTCATCTTT. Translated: CACDTAGVRRYTDKLIF.

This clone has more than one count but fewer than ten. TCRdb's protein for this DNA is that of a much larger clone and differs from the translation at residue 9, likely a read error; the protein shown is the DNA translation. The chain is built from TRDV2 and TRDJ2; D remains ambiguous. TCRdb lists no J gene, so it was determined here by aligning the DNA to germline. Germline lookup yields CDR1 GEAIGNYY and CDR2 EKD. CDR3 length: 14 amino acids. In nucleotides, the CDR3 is TGTGCCTGTGACACCTTTGCTTTGGCAGCACAACTCTTCTTT. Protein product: CACDTFALAAQLFF.

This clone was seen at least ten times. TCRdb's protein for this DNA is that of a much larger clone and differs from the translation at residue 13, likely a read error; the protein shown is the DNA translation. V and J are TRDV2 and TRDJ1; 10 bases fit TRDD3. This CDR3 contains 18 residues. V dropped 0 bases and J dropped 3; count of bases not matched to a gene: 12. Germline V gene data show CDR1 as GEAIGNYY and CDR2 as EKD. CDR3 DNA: TGTGCCTGTGACACCGTAACGACTGGGGGATTCTACGCCGATAAACTCATCTTT. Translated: CACDTVTTGGFYADKLIF.

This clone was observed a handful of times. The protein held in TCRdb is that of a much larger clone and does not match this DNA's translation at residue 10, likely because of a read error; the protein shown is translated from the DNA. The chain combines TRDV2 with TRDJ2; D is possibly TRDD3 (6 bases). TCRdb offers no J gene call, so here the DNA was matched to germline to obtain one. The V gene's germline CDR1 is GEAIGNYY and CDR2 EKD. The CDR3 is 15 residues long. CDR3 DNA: TGTGCCTGTGACTGGGGGGCACCTTTGGCAGCACAACTCTTCTTT. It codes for CACDWGAPLAAQLFF.

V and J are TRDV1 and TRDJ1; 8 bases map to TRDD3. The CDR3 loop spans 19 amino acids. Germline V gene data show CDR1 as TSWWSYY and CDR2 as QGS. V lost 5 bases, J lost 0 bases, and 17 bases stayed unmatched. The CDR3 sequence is CALGRTRFTRGYHTDKLIF. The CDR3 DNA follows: TGTGCTCTTGGGAGAACTAGGTTTACGAGGGGATACCACACCGATAAACTCATCTTT.

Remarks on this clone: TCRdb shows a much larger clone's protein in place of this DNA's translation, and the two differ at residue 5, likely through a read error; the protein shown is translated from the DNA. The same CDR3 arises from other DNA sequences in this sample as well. CDR3 DNA: TGTGCCTGTGACAGCGTGGGAATTGGTACAGCACAACTCTTCTTT. Translation: CACDSVGIGTAQLFF. V and J are TRDV2 and TRDJ2; D gene ambiguous. This CDR3 contains 15 residues. Germline V gene data show CDR1 as GEAIGNYY and CDR2 as EKD. V dropped 2 bases and J dropped 5 bases, with 14 bases sitting between them.

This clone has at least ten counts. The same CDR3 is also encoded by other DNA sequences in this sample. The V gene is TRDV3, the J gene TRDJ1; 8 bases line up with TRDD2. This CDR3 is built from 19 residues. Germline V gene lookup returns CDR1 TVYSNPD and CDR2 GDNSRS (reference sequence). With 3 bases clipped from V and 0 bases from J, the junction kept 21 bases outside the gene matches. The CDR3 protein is CALARFLRYLFGYTDKLIF. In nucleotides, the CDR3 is TGTGCCTTGGCCCGCTTCCTACGGTACCTTTTCGGGTACACCGATAAACTCATCTTT.

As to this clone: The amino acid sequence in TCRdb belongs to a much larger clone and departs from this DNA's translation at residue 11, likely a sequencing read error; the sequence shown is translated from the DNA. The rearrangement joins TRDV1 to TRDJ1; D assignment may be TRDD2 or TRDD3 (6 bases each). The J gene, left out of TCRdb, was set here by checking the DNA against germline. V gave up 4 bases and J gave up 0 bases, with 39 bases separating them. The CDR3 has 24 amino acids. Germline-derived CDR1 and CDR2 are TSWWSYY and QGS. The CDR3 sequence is CALGVTSYFGPNTGRLGYTDKLIF. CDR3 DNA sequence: TGTGCTCTTGGGGTCACCTCCTACTTCGGACCAAATACTGGGCGACTAGGGTACACCGATAAACTCATCTTT.

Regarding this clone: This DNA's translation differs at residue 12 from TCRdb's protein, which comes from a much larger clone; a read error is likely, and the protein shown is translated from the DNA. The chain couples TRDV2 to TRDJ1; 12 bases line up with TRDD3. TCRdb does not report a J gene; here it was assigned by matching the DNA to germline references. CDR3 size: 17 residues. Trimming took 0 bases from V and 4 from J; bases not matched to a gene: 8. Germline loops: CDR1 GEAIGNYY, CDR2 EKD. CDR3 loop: CACDTVGTGGYIDKLIF. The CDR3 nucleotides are TGTGCCTGTGACACCGTCGGTACTGGGGGATACATCGATAAACTCATCTTT.

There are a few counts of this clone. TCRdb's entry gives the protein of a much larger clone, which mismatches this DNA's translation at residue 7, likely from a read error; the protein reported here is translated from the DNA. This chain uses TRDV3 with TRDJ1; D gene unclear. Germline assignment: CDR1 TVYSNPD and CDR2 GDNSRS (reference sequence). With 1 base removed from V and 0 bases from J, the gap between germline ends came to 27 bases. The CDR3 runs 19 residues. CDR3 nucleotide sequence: TGTGCCTTTACAGCTCGGGCCAACGGAGGGTTGGACTACACCGATAAACTCATCTTT. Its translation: CAFTARANGGLDYTDKLIF.

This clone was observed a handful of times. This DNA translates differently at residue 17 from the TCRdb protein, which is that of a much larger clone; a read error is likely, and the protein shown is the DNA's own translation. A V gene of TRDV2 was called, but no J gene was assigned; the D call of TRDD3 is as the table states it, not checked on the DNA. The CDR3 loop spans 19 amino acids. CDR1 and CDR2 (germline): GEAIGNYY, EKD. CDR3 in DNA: TGTGCCTGTGACACCTGGGGGAGCAACCACTCCTGGGACACCCGACAGACGTTTTTC. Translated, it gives CACDTWGSNHSWDTRQTFF.

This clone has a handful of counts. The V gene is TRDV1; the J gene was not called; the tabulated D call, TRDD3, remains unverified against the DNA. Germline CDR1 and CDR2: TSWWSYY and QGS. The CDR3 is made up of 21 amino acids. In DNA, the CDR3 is TGTGCTCTTGGGGAAGGGCTTCTGGGGGATACGCCCGTTGAAGGCACCGATAAGCTCATCTTT. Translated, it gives CALGEGLLGDTPVEGTDKLIF.

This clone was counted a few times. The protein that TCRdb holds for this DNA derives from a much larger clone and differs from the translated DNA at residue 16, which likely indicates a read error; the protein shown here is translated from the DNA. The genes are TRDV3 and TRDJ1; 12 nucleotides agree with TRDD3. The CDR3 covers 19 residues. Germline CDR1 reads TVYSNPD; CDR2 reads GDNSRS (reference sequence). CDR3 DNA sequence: TGTGCCTTTCGCGGGGGTACTGGGGGATACCGATGGTACACCGATAGACTCATCTTT. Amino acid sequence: CAFRGGTGGYRWYTDRLIF.

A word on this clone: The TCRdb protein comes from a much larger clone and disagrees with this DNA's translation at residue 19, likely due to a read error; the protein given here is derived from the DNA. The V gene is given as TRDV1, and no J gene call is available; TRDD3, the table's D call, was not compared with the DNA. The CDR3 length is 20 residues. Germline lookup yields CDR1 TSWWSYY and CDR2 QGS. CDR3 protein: CALGPIPSSLLGDTSAPLTF. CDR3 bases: TGTGCTCTTGGCCCTATCCCTTCCTCACTACTGGGGGATACTTCGGCGCCACTCACCTTT.